This T cell receptor beta chain came from a study of graft-versus-host responses after intestinal transplantation. Study information: As for transplant type, recipients had multivisceral, liver-intestinal, or isolated intestinal grafts. Anti-thymocyte globulin induction, then tacrolimus and steroids for two to four years, went to all recipients. Findings of the study overall: Within allografts, high graft-versus-host to host-versus-graft clonal ratios were seen among patients with graft-donor T cell macrochimerism. Recipient marrow held GvH clones, some first seen in ileum or blood.

Germline V lookup: CDR1 LNHDA, CDR2 SQIVND (reference sequence). V lost 1 base to trimming and J lost 9 bases, with 10 bases between them. This CDR3 comprises 14 residues. Regarding this clone: The target antigen is unknown.

Assay: immunoSEQ multiplex PCR; the TCRdb copy retains only in-frame clones and omits some. The table records some 88,000 clones, about 92% of them present only once. Sample: unstimulated CD8+ T cells sorted from spleen or lymph node cells, taken before intestinal transplant. This receptor was taken from a human donor who received an intestinal transplant. The chain is built from TRBV19 and TRBJ1-6, with D possibly being TRBD1 (5 bases). The CDR3 sequence is CASSIAQGLSPLHF. In nucleotides, the CDR3 is TGTGCCAGTAGTATAGCCCAGGGTCTTTCACCCCTCCACTTT.